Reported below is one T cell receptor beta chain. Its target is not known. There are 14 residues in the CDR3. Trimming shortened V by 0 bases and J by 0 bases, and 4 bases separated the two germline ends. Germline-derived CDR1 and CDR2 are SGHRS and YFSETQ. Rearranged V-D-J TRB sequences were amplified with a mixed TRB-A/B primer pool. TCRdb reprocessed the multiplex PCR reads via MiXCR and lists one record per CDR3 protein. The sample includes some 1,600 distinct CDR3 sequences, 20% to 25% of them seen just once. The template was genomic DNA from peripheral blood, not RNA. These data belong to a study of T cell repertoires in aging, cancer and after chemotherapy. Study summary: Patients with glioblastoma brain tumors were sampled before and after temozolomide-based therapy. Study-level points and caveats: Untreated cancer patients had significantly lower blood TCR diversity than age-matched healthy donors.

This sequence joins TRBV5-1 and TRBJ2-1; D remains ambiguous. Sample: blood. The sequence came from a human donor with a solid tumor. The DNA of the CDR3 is TGCGCCAGCAGCTTGGCCGGCTCCTACAATGAGCAGTTCTTC. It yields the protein CASSLAGSYNEQFF.